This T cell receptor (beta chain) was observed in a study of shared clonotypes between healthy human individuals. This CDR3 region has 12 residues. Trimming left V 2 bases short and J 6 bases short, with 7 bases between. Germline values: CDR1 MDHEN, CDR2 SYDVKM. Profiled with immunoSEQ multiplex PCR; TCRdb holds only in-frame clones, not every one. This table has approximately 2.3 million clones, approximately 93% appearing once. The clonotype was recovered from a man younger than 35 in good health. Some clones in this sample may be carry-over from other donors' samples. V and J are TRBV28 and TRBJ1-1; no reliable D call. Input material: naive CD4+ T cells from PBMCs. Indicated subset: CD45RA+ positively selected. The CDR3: CASSLTSAEAFF. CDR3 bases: TGTGCCAGCAGTTTAACCTCGGCTGAAGCTTTCTTT.